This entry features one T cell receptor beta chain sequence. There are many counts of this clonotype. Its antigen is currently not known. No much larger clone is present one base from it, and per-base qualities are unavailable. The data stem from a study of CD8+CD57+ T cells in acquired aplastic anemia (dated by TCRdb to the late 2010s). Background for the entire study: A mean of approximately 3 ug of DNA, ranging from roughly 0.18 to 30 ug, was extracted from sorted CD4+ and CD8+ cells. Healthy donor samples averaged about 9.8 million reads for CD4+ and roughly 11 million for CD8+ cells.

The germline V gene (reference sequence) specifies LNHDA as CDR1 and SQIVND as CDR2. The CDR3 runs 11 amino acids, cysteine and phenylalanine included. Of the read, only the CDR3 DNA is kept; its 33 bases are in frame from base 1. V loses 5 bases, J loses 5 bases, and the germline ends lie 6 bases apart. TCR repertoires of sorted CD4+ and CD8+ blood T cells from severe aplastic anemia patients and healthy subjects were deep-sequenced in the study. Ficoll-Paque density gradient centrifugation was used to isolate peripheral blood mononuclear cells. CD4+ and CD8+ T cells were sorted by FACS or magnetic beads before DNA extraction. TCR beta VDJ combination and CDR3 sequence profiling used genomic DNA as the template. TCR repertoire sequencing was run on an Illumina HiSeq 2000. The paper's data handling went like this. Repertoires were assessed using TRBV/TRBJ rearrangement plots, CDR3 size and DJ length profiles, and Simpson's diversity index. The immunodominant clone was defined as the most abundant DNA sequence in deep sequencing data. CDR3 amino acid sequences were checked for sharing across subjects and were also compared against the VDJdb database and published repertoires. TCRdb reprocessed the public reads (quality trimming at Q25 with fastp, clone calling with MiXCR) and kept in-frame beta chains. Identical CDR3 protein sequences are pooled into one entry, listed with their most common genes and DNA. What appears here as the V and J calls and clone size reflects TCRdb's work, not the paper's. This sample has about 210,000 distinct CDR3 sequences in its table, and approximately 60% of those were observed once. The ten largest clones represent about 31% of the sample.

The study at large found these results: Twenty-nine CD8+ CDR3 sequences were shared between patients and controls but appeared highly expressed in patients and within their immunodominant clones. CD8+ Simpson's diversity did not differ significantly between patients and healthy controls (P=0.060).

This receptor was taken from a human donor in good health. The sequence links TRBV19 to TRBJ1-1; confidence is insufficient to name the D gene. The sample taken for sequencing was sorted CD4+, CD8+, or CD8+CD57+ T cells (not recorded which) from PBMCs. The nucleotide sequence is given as TGTGCCAGTAGTCCCGGGACTGAAGCTTTCTTT. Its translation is CASSPGTEAFF. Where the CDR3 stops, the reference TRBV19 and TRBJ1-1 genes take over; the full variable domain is DGGITQSPKYLFRKEGQNVTLSCEQNLNHDAMYWYRQDPGQGLRLIYYSQIVNDFQKGDIAEGYSVSREKKESFPLTVTSAQKNPTAFYLCASSPGTEAFFGQGTRLTVV.